These 9 T cell receptor beta chains share one sample of origin, sequenced in a study of blood T cell repertoires in COVID-19. Profiling relied on immunoSEQ multiplex PCR, and the TCRdb table lists in-frame clones only, not all of them. The sample holds 150,000 to 200,000 clones; 86% are singletons and the top ten take roughly 8.6%. Sequencing input: peripheral blood. The receptor source for this set is a man between 60 and 70 years old with acute or convalescent COVID-19.

V and J are TRBV10-3 and TRBJ1-2; TRBD1 aligns across 7 bases. With V trimmed by 0 bases and J by 6 bases, 10 bases remained unmatched. The germline CDR1 and CDR2 sequences are ENHRY and SYGVKD. This CDR3 is built from 16 residues. Here the CDR3 reads CAISESNRGHLHGYTF. CDR3 coding DNA: TGTGCCATCAGTGAGTCGAACAGGGGACACCTGCATGGCTACACCTTC.

CDR3 DNA sequence: TGCGCCAGCAGCTTGGGTAGTAGCGGGATAGTTAATGAGCAGTTCTTC. Residues: CASSLGSSGIVNEQFF. The rearrangement joins TRBV5-1 to TRBJ2-1, with 8 positions matching TRBD2. V shed 0 bases, J shed 7 bases, and the junction held 9 bases outside the gene matches. The CDR3 consists of 16 residues. The V gene's germline CDR1 is SGHRS and CDR2 YFSETQ.

This chain links TRBV5-8 with TRBJ2-7, with 10 bases matching TRBD2. The CDR3 runs to 18 residues. The germline V gene has CDR1 SGHTS and CDR2 YDEGEE. V shed 1 base and J 2 bases; nucleotides not matched to a gene: 12. CDR3 in amino acids: CASSLRLAGSGWTYEQYF. CDR3 in DNA: TGTGCCAGCAGCTTGAGACTAGCGGGTTCCGGTTGGACCTACGAGCAGTACTTC.

V and J are TRBV10-3 and TRBJ1-5; weak D call: TRBD1 (5 bases). Germline assignment: CDR1 ENHRY and CDR2 SYGVKD. V lost 3 bases to trimming and J lost 0 bases, with 15 bases between them. This CDR3 is 17 amino acids long. As DNA, the CDR3 is TGTGCCATCAGTGACCCAGACAGCCTCTATAGCAATCAGCCCCAGCATTTT. As protein: CAISDPDSLYSNQPQHF.

The CDR3 DNA reads TGTGCCAGTAGTCTCGCGGGACAGGGGAATGAAAAACTGTTTTTT. This codes for CASSLAGQGNEKLFF. V usage is TRBV19 and J usage is TRBJ1-4; 10 bases are shared with TRBD1. The CDR3 loop spans 15 amino acids. The trim removed 5 bases at V and 5 bases at J, leaving 5 bases unmatched. Per germline, CDR1 LNHDA and CDR2 SQIVND (reference sequence). The full variable domain, completed using reference TRBV19 and TRBJ1-4, is DGGITQSPKYLFRKEGQNVTLSCEQNLNHDAMYWYRQDPGQGLRLIYYSQIVNDFQKGDIAEGYSVSREKKESFPLTVTSAQKNPTAFYLCASSLAGQGNEKLFFGSGTQLSVL.

This sequence joins TRBV13 and TRBJ1-1; 7 bases match TRBD1. Germline loops: CDR1 PRHDT, CDR2 FYEKMQ (reference sequence). V was clipped by 3 bases and J by 5 bases; unmatched bases: 6. The CDR3 length is 14 residues. Here the CDR3 DNA reads TGTGCCAGCAGCTTTTCAGGGGGATCTACTGAAGCTTTCTTT. Its protein is CASSFSGGSTEAFF. The full variable domain, in which reference TRBV13 and TRBJ1-1 provide the parts outside the CDR3, is AAGVIQSPRHLIKEKRETATLKCYPIPRHDTVYWYQQGPGQDPQFLISFYEKMQSDKGSIPDRFSAQQFSDYHSELNMSSLELGDSALYFCASSFSGGSTEAFFGQGTRLTVV.

This chain joins TRBV6-5 and TRBJ2-7, with D tentatively TRBD2 (5 bases). The CDR3 contains 14 residues. Germline CDR1 MNHEY, CDR2 SVGAGI. V lost 6 bases to trimming and J lost 2 bases, with 14 bases between them. The CDR3 nucleotides are TGTGCCAGCAGACCCGGAGGCACCGCCTACGAGCAGTACTTC. Protein product: CASRPGGTAYEQYF.

This rearrangement joins TRBV12-5 to TRBJ2-1, with 10 bases lining up with TRBD2. This CDR3 is built from 18 residues. From germline, CDR1 is LGHNT and CDR2 FRNRAP. V was clipped by 5 bases and J by 4 bases; unmatched bases: 14. CDR3 nucleotides: TGTGCTAGTGGTCTCCGACTAGCGGGTAATCGGAATTACAATGAGCAGTTCTTC. This codes for CASGLRLAGNRNYNEQFF. Filled out from reference TRBV12-5 and TRBJ2-1, the complete variable domain reads DARVTQTPRHKVTEMGQEVTMRCQPILGHNTVFWYRQTMMQGLELLAYFRNRAPLDDSGMPKDRFSAEMPDATLATLKIQPSEPRDSAVYFCASGLRLAGNRNYNEQFFGPGTRLTVL.

This chain connects TRBV11-3 to TRBJ2-3, with 8 bases that match TRBD1. CDR1 is SGHNT and CDR2 is YENEEA in the germline V gene. Trimming took 4 bases from V and 0 from J; bases not matched to a gene: 3. CDR3 size: 15 residues. The DNA for the CDR3 is TGTGCCAGCAGCTCGGGACAGGCTAGCACAGATACGCAGTATTTT. Translating it yields CASSSGQASTDTQYF.